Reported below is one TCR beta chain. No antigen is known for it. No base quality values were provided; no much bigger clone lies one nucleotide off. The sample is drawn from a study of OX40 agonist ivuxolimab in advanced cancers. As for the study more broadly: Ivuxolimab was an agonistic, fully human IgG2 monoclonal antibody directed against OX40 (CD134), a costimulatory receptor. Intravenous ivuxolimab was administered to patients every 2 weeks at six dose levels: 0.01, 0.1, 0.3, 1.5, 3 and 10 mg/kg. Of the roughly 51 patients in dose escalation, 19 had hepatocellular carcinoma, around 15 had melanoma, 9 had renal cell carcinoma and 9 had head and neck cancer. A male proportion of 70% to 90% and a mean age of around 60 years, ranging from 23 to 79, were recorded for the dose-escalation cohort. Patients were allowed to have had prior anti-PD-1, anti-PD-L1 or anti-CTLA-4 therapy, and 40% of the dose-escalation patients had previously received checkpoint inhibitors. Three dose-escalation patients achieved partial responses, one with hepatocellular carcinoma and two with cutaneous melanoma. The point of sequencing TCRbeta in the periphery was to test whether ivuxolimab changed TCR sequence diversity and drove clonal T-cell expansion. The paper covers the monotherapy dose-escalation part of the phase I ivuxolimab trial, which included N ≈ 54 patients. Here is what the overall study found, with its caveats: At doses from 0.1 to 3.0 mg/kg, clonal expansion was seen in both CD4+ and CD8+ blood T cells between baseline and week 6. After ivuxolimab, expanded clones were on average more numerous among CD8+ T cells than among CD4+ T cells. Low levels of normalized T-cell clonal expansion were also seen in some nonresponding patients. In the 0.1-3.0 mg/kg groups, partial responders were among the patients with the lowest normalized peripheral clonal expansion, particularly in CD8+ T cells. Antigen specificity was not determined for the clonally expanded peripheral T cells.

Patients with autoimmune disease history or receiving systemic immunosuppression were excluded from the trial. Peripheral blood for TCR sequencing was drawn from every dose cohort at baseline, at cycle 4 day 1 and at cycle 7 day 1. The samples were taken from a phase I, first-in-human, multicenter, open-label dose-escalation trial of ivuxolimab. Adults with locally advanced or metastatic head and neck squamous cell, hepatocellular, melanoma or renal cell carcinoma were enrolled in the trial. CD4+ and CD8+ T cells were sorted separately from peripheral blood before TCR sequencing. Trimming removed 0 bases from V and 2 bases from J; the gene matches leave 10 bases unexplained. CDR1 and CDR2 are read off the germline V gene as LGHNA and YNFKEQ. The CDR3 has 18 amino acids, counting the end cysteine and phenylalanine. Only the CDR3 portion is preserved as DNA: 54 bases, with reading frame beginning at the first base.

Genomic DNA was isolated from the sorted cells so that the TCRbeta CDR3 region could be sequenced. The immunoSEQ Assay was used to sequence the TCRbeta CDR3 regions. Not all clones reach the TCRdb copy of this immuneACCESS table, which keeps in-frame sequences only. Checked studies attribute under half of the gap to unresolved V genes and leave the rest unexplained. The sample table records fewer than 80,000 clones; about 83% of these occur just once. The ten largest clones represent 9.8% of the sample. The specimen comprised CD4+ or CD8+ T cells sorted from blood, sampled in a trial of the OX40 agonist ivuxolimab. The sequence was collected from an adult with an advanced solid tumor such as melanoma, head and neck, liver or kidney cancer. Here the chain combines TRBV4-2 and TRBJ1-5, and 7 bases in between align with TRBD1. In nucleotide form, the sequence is TGTGCCAGCAGCCAAGATTCGTATAGGGGGCGAGGCAATCAGCCCCAGCATTTT. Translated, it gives CASSQDSYRGRGNQPQHF.